The source of this TCR beta chain is a study of response to subunit inactivated influenza vaccine (dated by TCRdb to the late 2010s). Looking at the study overall: Deep quantitative profiling of the T cell receptor repertoire was used in the study to follow responses to a trivalent subunit inactivated influenza vaccine. What the work shows at the level of the full study, not this receptor alone: According to the authors, only a limited number of new T cells may be recruited by each seasonal influenza vaccination.

Remarks on this clonotype: The antigen it recognizes is unknown. No base-level quality is on record; no much larger clone is a single base apart.

The CDR3 numbers 13 residues from cysteine through phenylalanine. Only the CDR3 region is kept as DNA, spanning 39 bases read in frame from base 1. V is cut back by 5 bases and J by 5 bases, with 6 bases in the junction unmatched. CDR1 and CDR2 (SGHTA, FQGNSA) derive from the germline V gene. The receptor library was made with RT-PCR. TCRdb names Illumina HiSeq 2500 as the instrument used. TCRdb trimmed public reads at Q25 via fastp, called clones via MiXCR and kept in-frame beta chains. For every CDR3 protein sequence, its rows merge into one entry that carries the most common genes and DNA. The sample includes roughly 500,000 distinct CDR3 sequences, with more than 15% observed a single time. The ten most abundant clones make up approximately 3% of the sample.

The rearranged chain carries TRBV7-2 and TRBJ2-7, and TRBD2 matches 7 of the central bases. The TCR sequence derives from a man aged 50 to 69 who received an inactivated influenza vaccine. Donor details come from another sample of the same person, matched by shared clones. Source: CD4+ T cells sorted from PBMCs, taken around 25 months after vaccination. The bases are TGTGCCAGCAGCCGCGGACTAGTCAACGAGCAGTACTTC. Translation gives CASSRGLVNEQYF.